The 32 T cell receptor beta chains given below trace back to one sample, sequenced in a study of long-term antiretroviral therapy in people with HIV. Running of the v3.0 immunoSEQ assay took place at survey level. Assay used: immunoSEQ multiplex PCR; TCRdb lists only in-frame clones, some missing. This sample carries around 15,000 clones, approximately 95% of them seen once, and the ten largest clones take roughly 1.5%. The input for sequencing was unsorted PBMCs, taken 10 to 13 years after starting antiretroviral therapy. These receptors were obtained from a man aged 30 to 45 with HIV.

This clone was seen just once. The chain recombines TRBV28 with TRBJ1-3, with no clear D. The V end was cut by 1 base, the J end by 0 bases, with 13 bases between. Looked up from germline, CDR1 is MDHEN and CDR2 is SYDVKM. CDR3 size: 17 residues. CDR3 DNA: TGTGCCAGCAGTTTATCCCGGACGGAGAGCTCTGGAAACACCATATATTTT. It encodes CASSLSRTESSGNTIYF.

With regard to this clone: Sequence at one end of the junction differs from germline and may be a read error. The gene calls are TRBV19 and TRBJ2-1; D tentatively fits TRBD1 or TRBD2 (5 bases each). CDR1 and CDR2 from the germline V gene are LNHDA and SQIVND (reference sequence). The CDR3 totals 15 residues. CDR3 residues: CASSIQGPSDNEQFF. CDR3 DNA sequence: TGTGCCAGTAGTATTCAGGGACCCTCCGACAATGAGCAGTTCTTC.

The chain joins TRBV27 to TRBJ2-5, with D hard to call. Germline V gives CDR1 MNHEY, CDR2 SMNVEV (reference sequence). Trimming removed 6 bases at V and 2 bases at J, with 13 bases between. This CDR3 is built from 14 residues. In DNA, the CDR3 is TGTGCCAGCAGCCTTAATACCCTACAAGAGACCCAGTACTTC. Translation: CASSLNTLQETQYF.

The chain recombines TRBV5-1 with TRBJ2-5, with TRBD2 matching over 10 bases. The CDR3 extends over 17 amino acids. Germline V CDR1 and CDR2: SGHRS, YFSETQ. V trimming: 4 bases; J trimming: 5 bases; junction bases outside the gene matches: 14. CDR3 loop: CASSPSSGGPPLETQYF. In DNA, the CDR3 is TGCGCCAGCAGCCCTTCTAGCGGGGGCCCGCCTTTGGAGACCCAGTACTTC. Using reference TRBV5-1 and TRBJ2-5 for the parts outside the CDR3, the full variable domain is KAGVTQTPRYLIKTRGQQVTLSCSPISGHRSVSWYQQTPGQGLQFLFEYFSETQRNKGNFPGRFSGRQFSNSRSEMNVSTLELGDSALYLCASSPSSGGPPLETQYFGPGTRLLVL.

The chain couples TRBV2 to TRBJ1-1, with unresolved D. The germline V gene encodes CDR1 SNHLY and CDR2 FYNNEI. There are 13 residues in the CDR3. V lost 2 bases to trimming and J lost 3 bases, with 7 bases between them. DNA for the CDR3: TGTGCCAGCAGTGAACGGTGGGACACTGAAGCTTTCTTT. This gives the protein CASSERWDTEAFF. The variable domain in full, with the rest retrieved from reference TRBV2 and TRBJ1-1, is EPEVTQTPSHQVTQMGQEVILRCVPISNHLYFYWYRQILGQKVEFLVSFYNNEISEKSEIFDDQFSVERPDGSNFTLKIRSTKLEDSAMYFCASSERWDTEAFFGQGTRLTVV.

The chain recombines TRBV5-5 with TRBJ2-7; 8 nucleotides align to TRBD1. V lost 1 base, J lost 5 bases, and 11 bases stayed unmatched. The V gene's germline CDR1 is SGHKS and CDR2 YYEKEE (reference sequence). The CDR3 is made up of 16 amino acids. The CDR3 region has the DNA TGTGCCAGCAGCTTGTGGTGGCAGGGGGCGCTTAACGAGCAGTACGTC. The encoded protein is CASSLWWQGALNEQYV.

V usage is TRBV10-1 and J usage is TRBJ1-1; TRBD1 might be the D (5 bases). With 10 bases removed from V and 5 bases from J, the gap between germline ends came to 17 bases. CDR1 and CDR2 from the germline V gene are WNHNN and SYGVQD (reference sequence). The CDR3 contains 13 residues. The CDR3 DNA reads as TGCGCCACCAGGAGAGGACAAACAACTGAAGCTTTCTTT. Its protein product is CATRRGQTTEAFF.

This clone has only one observation. The V gene is TRBV7-9, the J gene TRBJ2-7; maybe TRBD2 (5 bases). Trimming took 1 base from V and 4 from J, leaving 11 bases between them. Germline values: CDR1 SEHNR, CDR2 FQNEAQ (reference sequence). There are 14 residues in the CDR3. The CDR3 reads CASSLVQRGYEQYF. The CDR3 DNA sequence: TGTGCCAGCAGCTTAGTACAAAGAGGGTACGAGCAGTACTTC.

The chain recombines TRBV19 with TRBJ1-1; D gene uncertain. Trimming pared 4 bases from V and 0 bases from J, leaving 6 bases between. The CDR3 spans 13 residues. Germline-derived CDR1 and CDR2 are LNHDA and SQIVND (reference sequence). CDR3 sequence (DNA): TGTGCCAGTAGTAGAGTAGTGAACACTGAAGCTTTCTTT. Its protein is CASSRVVNTEAFF.

This clone appeared a single time. V is TRBV4-2 and J is TRBJ2-3; 10 positions agree with TRBD1. Germline V gives CDR1 LGHNA, CDR2 YNFKEQ. J gave up 4 bases and V 4 bases, and 14 bases lay outside the gene matches. This CDR3 region has 18 residues. CDR3 DNA sequence: TGTGCCAGCAGCCGGTACATCCCGGGACAGGGGAATCCAGATACGCAGTATTTT. Translated: CASSRYIPGQGNPDTQYF.

The chain has TRBV5-1 and TRBJ1-4, with TRBD1 as a possible D gene (6 bases). Germline CDR1 SGHRS, CDR2 YFSETQ. The V and J ends lost 4 bases and 4 bases respectively, with 11 bases between them. The CDR3 runs 14 residues. The CDR3 is CASSGGQINEKLFF. The CDR3 coding sequence is TGCGCCAGCAGCGGAGGACAGATTAATGAAAAACTGTTTTTT.

This sequence joins TRBV27 and TRBJ1-1, with D unclear. The CDR3 runs to 14 residues. Between the trimmed V and J ends, which lost 0 bases and 2 bases, there was a span of 7 bases. Germline assignment: CDR1 MNHEY and CDR2 SMNVEV (reference sequence). The CDR3 sequence: CASSLSPANTEAFF. The CDR3 DNA reads TGTGCCAGCAGTTTATCTCCGGCTAACACTGAAGCTTTCTTT.

V is TRBV19 and J is TRBJ2-5, with 7 bases matching TRBD2. Germline-derived CDR1 and CDR2 are LNHDA and SQIVND (reference sequence). The CDR3 has 17 amino acids. The J segment lost 0 bases and the V segment lost 5 bases, leaving 12 bases of the junction unmatched. This chain's CDR3 is CASSRRRGTLYQETQYF. The CDR3 DNA follows: TGTGCCAGTAGTCGCCGGCGGGGGACCTTATACCAAGAGACCCAGTACTTC.

This sequence joins TRBV7-6 and TRBJ1-5, with D uncertain. CDR1 is SGHVS, CDR2 FNYEAQ, per germline. The CDR3 spans 15 residues. Trimming removed 1 base from V and 2 bases from J, with 9 bases in between. The CDR3 protein is CASSLDWSGNQPQHF. The CDR3 coding sequence is TGTGCCAGCAGCTTAGATTGGAGCGGCAATCAGCCCCAGCATTTT.

The chain recombines TRBV7-9 with TRBJ1-5, with a possible D match to TRBD1 (6 bases). Germline loops: CDR1 SEHNR, CDR2 FQNEAQ (reference sequence). V lost 5 bases and J lost 8, with 16 bases in between. This CDR3 comprises 14 residues. CDR3 amino acids: CASSRGRPGEPQHF. The DNA of the CDR3 is TGTGCCAGCAGCCGGGGGCGCCCGGGGGAGCCCCAGCATTTT.

V is TRBV7-2 and J is TRBJ2-1; D may be TRBD1 (5 bases). Trimming left V 5 bases short and J 2 bases short, with 13 bases between. This CDR3 has 15 amino acids. Germline CDR1 is SGHTA and CDR2 is FQGNSA. This CDR3 reads CASSPRQGPYNEQFF. Written as DNA, the CDR3 is TGTGCCAGCAGCCCCCGGCAGGGTCCCTACAATGAGCAGTTCTTC.

The rearrangement uses TRBV5-4 and TRBJ1-2; D is unresolved. The germline gives CDR1 SGHNT, CDR2 YYREEE (reference sequence). The CDR3 covers 11 residues. Between the trimmed V and J ends, which lost 1 base and 6 bases, there was a span of 4 bases. The CDR3 reads CASSLLNGYTF. The DNA for the CDR3 is TGTGCCAGCAGCTTGTTAAATGGCTACACCTTC.

The rearrangement joins TRBV10-1 to TRBJ2-3, with D possibly matching TRBD2 (7 bases). This CDR3 region has 15 residues. Germline values: CDR1 WNHNN, CDR2 SYGVQD (reference sequence). Trimming stripped 3 bases from V and 3 bases from J, with 13 bases between. Here the CDR3 DNA reads TGCGCCAGCAGTGACGGGGGGCCGGGGACAGATACGCAGTATTTT. Translated: CASSDGGPGTDTQYF.

The rearrangement links TRBV5-6 to TRBJ2-1; D not resolved. Germline V gives CDR1 SGHDT, CDR2 YYEEEE. This CDR3 contains 12 residues. Trimming removed 0 bases from V and 9 bases from J, with 7 bases in between. CDR3 coding DNA: TGTGCCAGCAGCTTGGGGGAAAGTGAGCAGTTCTTC. Translating gives CASSLGESEQFF.

The rearrangement joins TRBV11-2 to TRBJ2-5, with TRBD1 matching over 7 bases. The CDR3 runs to 14 residues. Trimming cost V 5 bases and J 6 bases; bases outside gene matches: 9. From germline, CDR1 is SGHAT and CDR2 FQNNGV. CDR3 amino acids: CASSPTNRGKTQYF. The CDR3 region has the DNA TGTGCCAGCAGCCCGACTAACAGGGGCAAGACCCAGTACTTC.

The rearrangement uses TRBV4-1 and TRBJ2-3; TRBD1 matches at 9 bases. CDR1 and CDR2 from the germline V gene are MGHRA and YSYEKL. The CDR3 sequence is 15 residues long. V lost 8 bases to trimming and J lost 0 bases; unmatched junction nucleotides: 6. This CDR3 is CASHRGPRSTDTQYF. In nucleotides, the CDR3 is TGCGCCAGCCACAGGGGGCCTAGAAGCACAGATACGCAGTATTTT.

The V and J genes are TRBV7-3 and TRBJ2-1, with D maybe TRBD1 (7 bases). V lost 1 base and J 3 bases, leaving 13 bases between the germline ends. Germline assignment: CDR1 SGHTA and CDR2 FQGTGA. The CDR3 totals 16 residues. CDR3 protein: CASSLIRGDSYNEQFF. DNA of the CDR3: TGTGCCAGCAGCTTAATAAGGGGGGACAGCTACAATGAGCAGTTCTTC.

The V and J genes are TRBV5-1 and TRBJ1-1, with no clear D. Germline V gives CDR1 SGHRS, CDR2 YFSETQ. The CDR3 contains 14 residues. The germline V and J ends were trimmed by 0 bases and 4 bases, with 10 bases remaining between them. CDR3 in amino acids: CASSLGQIGTEAFF. The CDR3 region has the DNA TGCGCCAGCAGCTTGGGGCAGATCGGCACTGAAGCTTTCTTT. The whole variable domain, remainder taken from reference TRBV5-1 and TRBJ1-1, is KAGVTQTPRYLIKTRGQQVTLSCSPISGHRSVSWYQQTPGQGLQFLFEYFSETQRNKGNFPGRFSGRQFSNSRSEMNVSTLELGDSALYLCASSLGQIGTEAFFGQGTRLTVV.

The V call is TRBV7-2, the J call TRBJ2-7, with D perhaps matching TRBD2 (7 bases). Trimming stripped 0 bases from V and 5 bases from J, with 14 bases between. Germline CDR1 SGHTA, CDR2 FQGNSA. This CDR3 spans 15 amino acids. In nucleotides, the CDR3 is TGTGCCAGCAGCTTAGCGGGGGGGCAATTGAACGAGCAGTACTTC. Its translation: CASSLAGGQLNEQYF.

A single count supports this clone. This chain links TRBV2 with TRBJ2-7, with D possibly TRBD1 on 5 matching bases. Germline loops: CDR1 SNHLY, CDR2 FYNNEI. The CDR3 is made up of 14 amino acids. V was shortened by 6 bases and J by 4 bases, with 16 bases between the two germline ends. The CDR3 is CASSLDRSGYEQYV. The DNA for the CDR3 is TGTGCCAGCAGCCTTGATAGGTCAGGGTACGAGCAGTACGTC.

The chain employs TRBV6-5 and TRBJ2-1, with D possibly TRBD2 on 6 matching bases. From germline, CDR1 is MNHEY and CDR2 SVGAGI. V lost 2 bases to trimming and J lost 6 bases, with 14 bases between them. CDR3 length: 15 residues. CDR3 sequence (DNA): TGTGCCAGCAGTTACCAGGCGGGGTCAACCAATGAGCAGTTCTTC. It encodes CASSYQAGSTNEQFF.

The chain uses TRBV5-1 and TRBJ1-1; D is unclear. Trimming shortened V by 0 bases and J by 2 bases, and 5 bases separated the two germline ends. This CDR3 comprises 13 residues. Germline V lookup: CDR1 SGHRS, CDR2 YFSETQ. The CDR3, as DNA: TGCGCCAGCAGCTTGGAACTAAACACTGAAGCTTTCTTT. Protein product: CASSLELNTEAFF.

This chain joins TRBV5-4 and TRBJ1-4, with 7 bases lining up with TRBD1. CDR1 and CDR2 from the germline V gene are SGHNT and YYREEE (reference sequence). There are 14 residues in the CDR3. Unmatched junction bases numbered 8, after V lost 4 bases and J lost 8 bases. In nucleotides, the CDR3 is TGTGCCAGCAGCAAACAGGGGATGGAGGAAAAACTGTTTTTT. This codes for CASSKQGMEEKLFF.

J is TRBJ2-5 and V is TRBV2, with D unclear. From germline, CDR1 is SNHLY and CDR2 FYNNEI. The CDR3 is 12 residues long. The V end lost 5 bases, the J end lost 2 bases, and 6 bases lay between the germline ends. The CDR3 DNA reads TGTGCCAGCAGTCGGATTCAAGAGACCCAGTACTTC. Encoded protein: CASSRIQETQYF.

The chain combines TRBV4-1 with TRBJ2-5, with D perhaps TRBD1 or TRBD2 (5 bases each). Germline CDR1 reads MGHRA; CDR2 reads YSYEKL. The length of the CDR3 is 14 residues. The ends were cut back, 4 bases at V and 2 bases at J, with 11 bases in the middle. CDR3 nucleotide sequence: TGCGCCAGCAGCCCTGGGGGAGCGCAAGAGACCCAGTACTTC. Amino acids: CASSPGGAQETQYF.

This clone was recorded once. V is TRBV7-6 and J is TRBJ2-3; D not certain. CDR1 and CDR2 (germline): SGHVS, FNYEAQ. Trimming left V 0 bases short and J 0 bases short, with 4 bases between. The CDR3 loop spans 14 amino acids. The CDR3 coding sequence is TGTGCCAGCAGCTTAGCCTTTAGCACAGATACGCAGTATTTT. Amino acids: CASSLAFSTDTQYF.

For the CDR3, the DNA is TGTGCCAGTAGTAAGCAGACTGTTAACTATGGCTACACCTTC. Protein: CASSKQTVNYGYTF. The chain uses TRBV19 and TRBJ1-2, with D unclear. There are 14 residues in the CDR3. The V gene's germline CDR1 is LNHDA and CDR2 SQIVND (reference sequence). Trimming removed 4 bases at V and 1 base at J, with 10 bases between.